The 10 T cell receptor beta chains below come from one sample, sequenced in a study of blood T cell repertoires in COVID-19. Profiling relied on immunoSEQ multiplex PCR, and the TCRdb table lists in-frame clones only, not all of them. The sample consists of about 280,000 clones, roughly 86% of them appearing once. Material: peripheral blood. These receptors were obtained from a woman in her twenties or thirties with COVID-19, enrolled during active disease.

This clone was counted a single time. This chain uses TRBV4-1 with TRBJ2-3; 9 bases fit TRBD1. V dropped 1 base and J dropped 3; count of bases not matched to a gene: 5. CDR1 and CDR2 (germline): MGHRA, YSYEKL. The CDR3 is 16 amino acids. CDR3 sequence (DNA): TGCGCCAGCAGCCAAGGTACAGGGGGCAGGACAGATACGCAGTATTTT. Protein: CASSQGTGGRTDTQYF.

This chain links TRBV30 with TRBJ2-7; weak D call: TRBD2 (5 bases). Trimming pared 6 bases from V and 5 bases from J, leaving 17 bases between. CDR1 is GTSNPN, CDR2 SVGIG, per germline (reference sequence). The CDR3 spans 13 residues. The CDR3 sequence is CACGAAGLNEQYF. Written as DNA, the CDR3 is TGTGCCTGTGGCGCGGCGGGCTTAAACGAGCAGTACTTC.

The chain couples TRBV19 to TRBJ2-5; 9 nucleotides line up with TRBD1. This CDR3 region has 14 residues. V was clipped by 5 bases and J by 5 bases; unmatched bases: 6. The germline CDR1 and CDR2 sequences are LNHDA and SQIVND (reference sequence). In DNA form, the CDR3 reads TGTGCCAGTAGTCGGGACAGGGATTCGGAGACCCAGTACTTC. Translation gives CASSRDRDSETQYF.

The genes are TRBV12-5 and TRBJ2-3; D unresolved. The CDR3 length is 11 residues. The germline V gene encodes CDR1 LGHNT and CDR2 FRNRAP. With 6 bases removed from V and 5 bases from J, the gap between germline ends came to 6 bases. The CDR3 DNA follows: TGTGCTAGTGGAGGCGGAGATACGCAGTATTTT. It is translated as CASGGGDTQYF.

This rearrangement joins TRBV3-1 (or the pseudogene TRBV3-2) to TRBJ2-5; 10 bases fit TRBD2. The CDR3 is 15 residues long. Germline V gives CDR1 LGHDT, CDR2 YNNKEL (reference sequence). Germline trimming cut 3 bases from V and 5 bases from J; bases unmatched to any gene: 6. DNA of the CDR3: TGTGCCAGCAGCCACGGGAAGCGGGAGGGTGAGACCCAGTACTTC. It yields the protein CASSHGKREGETQYF.

The chain joins TRBV18 to TRBJ2-1; the match to TRBD2 covers 8 bases. J lost 0 bases, V lost 6 bases, and 10 bases had no gene match. Germline values: CDR1 KGHSH, CDR2 LQKENI. This CDR3 region has 17 residues. The CDR3 DNA follows: TGTGCCAGCTCTTTCGCGCCGGGACTAGACTCCTACAATGAGCAGTTCTTC. Translation: CASSFAPGLDSYNEQFF. Combining the CDR3 with reference TRBV18 and TRBJ2-1 gives the whole variable domain NAGVMQNPRHLVRRRGQEARLRCSPMKGHSHVYWYRQLPEEGLKFMVYLQKENIIDESGMPKERFSAEFPKEGPSILRIQQVVRGDSAAYFCASSFAPGLDSYNEQFFGPGTRLTVL.

Comment on this clone: Other DNA sequences from this sample encode an identical CDR3 as well. The V call is TRBV4-3, the J call TRBJ1-5, with 10 bases fitting TRBD1. The V gene's germline CDR1 is LGHNA and CDR2 YSLEER. The CDR3 totals 13 residues. The trim removed 3 bases at V and 7 bases at J, leaving 0 bases unmatched. In nucleotides, the CDR3 is TGCGCCAGCAGCCAGGGACAGGGGCAGCCCCAGCATTTT. Translated: CASSQGQGQPQHF.

The CDR3 coding sequence is TGCGCCAGCTCCGGGACAGGGAGGACAGATACGCAGTATTTT. Translated: CASSGTGRTDTQYF. The V call is TRBV5-1, the J call TRBJ2-3; 9 bases map to TRBD1. Germline V CDR1 and CDR2: SGHRS, YFSETQ. The CDR3 spans 14 residues. V shed 7 bases, J shed 3 bases, and the junction held 6 bases outside the gene matches.

The chain is built from TRBV9 and TRBJ2-1; TRBD2 matches at 11 bases. The V segment lost 4 bases and the J segment 7 bases; nucleotides outside the gene matches: 7. CDR1 SGDLS and CDR2 YYNGEE come from the germline V gene. This CDR3 has 15 amino acids. CDR3 DNA: TGTGCCAGCAGCACACTAGCGGGAGAAAGTAATGAGCAGTTCTTC. This translates into CASSTLAGESNEQFF.

The chain combines TRBV27 with TRBJ2-7, with 10 bases matching TRBD2. CDR3 length equals 13 residues. V lost 5 bases to trimming and J lost 6 bases; unmatched junction nucleotides: 4. Looked up from germline, CDR1 is MNHEY and CDR2 is SMNVEV (reference sequence). The CDR3 protein is CASSLSSGSEQYF. The CDR3 DNA reads as TGTGCCAGCAGTCTCTCTAGCGGGAGCGAGCAGTACTTC.